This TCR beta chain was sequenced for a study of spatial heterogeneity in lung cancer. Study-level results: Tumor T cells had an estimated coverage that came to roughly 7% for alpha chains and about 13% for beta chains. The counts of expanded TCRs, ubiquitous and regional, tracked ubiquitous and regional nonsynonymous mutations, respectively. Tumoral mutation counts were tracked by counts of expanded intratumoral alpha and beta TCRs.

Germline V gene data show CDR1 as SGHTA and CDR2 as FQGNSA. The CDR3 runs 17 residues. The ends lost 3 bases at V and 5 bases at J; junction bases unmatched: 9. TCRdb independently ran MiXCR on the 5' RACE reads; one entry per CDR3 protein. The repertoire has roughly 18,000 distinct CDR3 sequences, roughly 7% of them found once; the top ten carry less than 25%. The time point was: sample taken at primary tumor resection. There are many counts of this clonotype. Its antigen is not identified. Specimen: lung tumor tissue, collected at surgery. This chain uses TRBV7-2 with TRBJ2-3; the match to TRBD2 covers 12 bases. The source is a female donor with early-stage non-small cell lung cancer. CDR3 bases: TGTGCCAGCAGCTTGACCTCTAGCGGGGGGGCCCGAGATACGCAGTATTTT. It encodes CASSLTSSGGARDTQYF.